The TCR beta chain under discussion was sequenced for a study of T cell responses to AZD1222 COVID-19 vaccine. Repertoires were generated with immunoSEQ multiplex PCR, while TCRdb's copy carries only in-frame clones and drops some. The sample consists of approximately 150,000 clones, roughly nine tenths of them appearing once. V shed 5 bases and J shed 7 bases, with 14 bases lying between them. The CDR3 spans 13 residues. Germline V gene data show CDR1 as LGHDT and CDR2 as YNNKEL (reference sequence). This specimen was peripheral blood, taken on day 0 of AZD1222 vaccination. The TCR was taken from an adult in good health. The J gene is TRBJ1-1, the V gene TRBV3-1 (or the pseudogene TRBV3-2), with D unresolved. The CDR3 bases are TGTGCCAGCAGCGGAACGGTGGGTGTTGAAGCTTTCTTT. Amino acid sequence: CASSGTVGVEAFF.